The rows below give T cell receptor beta chains drawn from one sample of a study of shared clonotypes between healthy human individuals. Assay used: immunoSEQ multiplex PCR; TCRdb lists only in-frame clones, some missing. The sample lists around 2,100,000 clones; around 96% were seen once. The sequencing input was naive CD8+ T cells sorted from blood. All receptors come from a man aged 18 to 30 in good health. CDR3s include the opening cysteine and the closing phenylalanine or tryptophan. D genes are given only for firm matches. Clone sizes are given selectively: once, few, many, or a class where the clone is expanded.

J: TRBJ2-7; size: -; V: TRBV19; length: 15; D: TRBD1; CDR3: CASSNSGTGFYEQYF; DNA: TGTGCCAGTAGTAATTCCGGGACAGGGTTCTACGAGCAGTACTTC
J: TRBJ2-2; size: -; V: TRBV5-6; length: 15; D: -; CDR3: CASSIGTHYRRELFF; DNA: TGTGCCAGCAGCATAGGGACCCACTACCGGCGGGAGCTGTTTTTT
J: TRBJ1-1; size: -; V: TRBV10-3; length: 17; D: TRBD1; CDR3: CAISEWDRSNKNTEAFF; DNA: TGTGCCATCAGTGAGTGGGACAGGTCCAACAAGAACACTGAAGCTTTCTTT
J: TRBJ1-5; size: once; V: TRBV28; length: 15; D: -; CDR3: CASSPHPGGVQPQHF; DNA: TGTGCCAGCAGTCCCCATCCCGGAGGGGTGCAGCCCCAGCATTTT
J: TRBJ2-5; size: once; V: TRBV4-3; length: 15; D: -; CDR3: CASSQGQFPTETQYF; DNA: TGCGCCAGCAGCCAAGGACAGTTTCCTACAGAGACCCAGTACTTC
J: TRBJ2-2; size: -; V: TRBV29-1; length: 12; D: TRBD1; CDR3: CSIRTGTGELFF; DNA: TGCAGCATTCGGACAGGGACCGGGGAGCTGTTTTTT
J: TRBJ1-5; size: -; V: TRBV7-9; length: 13; D: -; CDR3: CASSRGPNQPQHF; DNA: TGTGCCAGCAGCCGGGGCCCGAATCAGCCCCAGCATTTT
J: TRBJ1-2; size: -; V: TRBV30; length: 10; D: -; CDR3: CASTGLGYTF; DNA: TGTGCGTCCACCGGGTTAGGCTACACCTTC
J: TRBJ1-5; size: -; V: TRBV5-1; length: 17; D: -; CDR3: CASSLSPRTGSNQPQHF; DNA: TGCGCCAGCAGCTTGTCTCCCCGGACGGGAAGCAATCAGCCCCAGCATTTT
J: TRBJ1-1; size: -; V: TRBV10-3; length: 14; D: -; CDR3: CAIGGVGGNTEAFF; DNA: TGTGCCATCGGGGGCGTAGGGGGGAACACTGAAGCTTTCTTT
J: TRBJ2-7; size: -; V: TRBV5-4; length: 12; D: -; CDR3: CASSGTSYEQYF; DNA: TGTGCCAGCAGCGGTACAAGCTACGAGCAGTACTTC
J: TRBJ2-3; size: -; V: TRBV27; length: 14; D: -; CDR3: CASSSVASKDTQYF; DNA: TGTGCCAGCAGTTCCGTGGCTAGCAAAGATACGCAGTATTTT
J: TRBJ2-6; size: -; V: TRBV27; length: 16; D: -; CDR3: CASSSGPGSGANVLTF; DNA: TGTGCCAGCAGTTCTGGGCCAGGCTCTGGGGCCAACGTCCTGACTTTC
J: TRBJ2-5; size: -; V: TRBV28; length: 14; D: TRBD1; CDR3: CATHPGQGPETQYF; DNA: TGTGCCACCCACCCGGGACAGGGGCCGGAGACCCAGTACTTC